What follows are 23 T cell receptor beta chains derived from one specimen sequenced in a study of blood T cell repertoires in COVID-19. Generated by immunoSEQ multiplex PCR, the TCRdb table keeps only in-frame clones and is missing some. Found here are 150,000 or so clones, approximately 82% of them singletons; the top ten hold roughly 15%. The sample comprised peripheral blood. These receptors were obtained from a human donor with acute or convalescent COVID-19. The donor label of this sample is uncertain.

The chain uses TRBV25-1 and TRBJ2-7; 7 bases are a match to TRBD1. V shed 2 bases, J shed 1 base, and the junction held 5 bases outside the gene matches. Germline loops: CDR1 MGHDK, CDR2 SYGVNS. This CDR3 contains 15 residues. CDR3 in amino acids: CASSEVGDRSYEQYF. For the CDR3, the DNA is TGTGCCAGCAGTGAAGTGGGGGACAGATCCTACGAGCAGTACTTC.

The gene calls are TRBV19 and TRBJ1-4, with TRBD1 identical over 7 bases. Germline CDR1 reads LNHDA; CDR2 reads SQIVND (reference sequence). V lost 9 bases and J lost 0; bases outside the gene matches: 4. There are 14 residues in the CDR3. The CDR3 sequence is CASKDRATNEKLFF. The CDR3 DNA reads TGTGCCAGCAAAGACAGGGCAACTAATGAAAAACTGTTTTTT.

The chain is built from TRBV19 and TRBJ2-1; 13 nucleotides agree with TRBD2. The V gene end was trimmed by 4 bases and the J gene end by 2 bases; junction bases not matched to a gene: 14. CDR3 size: 20 residues. Germline V CDR1 and CDR2: LNHDA, SQIVND (reference sequence). The CDR3 is CASSNPFTSGGAGAYNEQFF. For the CDR3, the DNA is TGTGCCAGTAGTAATCCCTTTACTAGCGGGGGGGCCGGTGCCTACAATGAGCAGTTCTTC.

The chain joins TRBV18 to TRBJ1-2; D remains unclear. The CDR3 extends over 17 amino acids. Germline CDR1 and CDR2: KGHSH and LQKENI. Trimming took 2 bases from V and 0 from J, leaving 16 bases between them. In DNA, the CDR3 is TGTGCCAGCTCACCAACGGGATCCCCGATAGCTAACTATGGCTACACCTTC. Amino acid sequence: CASSPTGSPIANYGYTF.

This sequence joins TRBV5-6 and TRBJ2-7, with TRBD1 matching over 8 bases. Germline loops: CDR1 SGHDT, CDR2 YYEEEE. The ends lost 0 bases at V and 3 bases at J; junction bases unmatched: 2. The CDR3 extends over 14 amino acids. The CDR3 loop is CASSLVDRDYEQYF. As DNA, the CDR3 is TGTGCCAGCAGCTTGGTGGACAGGGACTACGAGCAGTACTTC.

This clone showed up just a few times. The J gene is TRBJ2-7, the V gene TRBV5-1; 7 nucleotides align to TRBD1. Germline V gives CDR1 SGHRS, CDR2 YFSETQ. Trimming removed 3 bases from V and 0 bases from J; junction bases left unmatched: 3. CDR3 length: 14 amino acids. The CDR3, as DNA: TGCGCCAGCAGCTGGGGGACAGCCTCCTACGAGCAGTACTTC. This codes for CASSWGTASYEQYF.

The chain is built from TRBV3-1 (or the pseudogene TRBV3-2) and TRBJ2-5; TRBD2 might be the D (5 bases). Germline loops: CDR1 LGHDT, CDR2 YNNKEL (reference sequence). The CDR3 runs to 14 residues. The germline V and J ends were trimmed by 9 bases and 4 bases, with 18 bases remaining between them. CDR3 sequence reads: CASSRPQRGETQYF. CDR3 DNA: TGTGCCAGTTCTAGACCCCAACGGGGAGAGACCCAGTACTTC.

The chain combines TRBV6-5 with TRBJ1-6, with D maybe TRBD1 (6 bases). Trimming shortened V by 6 bases and J by 7 bases, and 16 bases separated the two germline ends. Looked up from germline, CDR1 is MNHEY and CDR2 is SVGAGI. The CDR3 totals 15 residues. The CDR3 region has the DNA TGTGCCAGCAGGAGAACCGGGACACCGAATTCACCCCTCCACTTT. This encodes CASRRTGTPNSPLHF.

This chain connects TRBV6-5 to TRBJ1-2; TRBD1 aligns across 12 bases. The CDR3 loop spans 15 amino acids. The trim removed 5 bases at V and 8 bases at J, leaving 9 bases unmatched. Germline CDR1 reads MNHEY; CDR2 reads SVGAGI. The CDR3 spells CASSRGGTGGKGYTF. The CDR3 DNA reads TGTGCCAGCAGTCGCGGCGGGACAGGGGGCAAAGGCTACACCTTC.

The CDR3 DNA follows: TGTGCCGGTAGCGGGCTCAGCACAGATACGCAGTATTTT. Translated, it gives CAGSGLSTDTQYF. The genes are TRBV30 and TRBJ2-3; 7 bases match TRBD2. Germline V gene data show CDR1 as GTSNPN and CDR2 as SVGIG (reference sequence). Trimming at V came to 8 bases and at J to 0 bases, leaving 5 bases not matched to a gene. This CDR3 is 13 amino acids long. Full variable domain (rest looked up from reference TRBV30 and TRBJ2-3): SQTIHQWPATLVQPVGSPLSLECTVEGTSNPNLYWYRQAAGRGLQLLFYSVGIGQISSEVPQNLSASRPQDRQFILSSKKLLLSDSGFYLCAGSGLSTDTQYFGPGTRLTVL.

The V gene is TRBV6-2 or TRBV6-3, the J gene TRBJ1-1; 9 nucleotides agree with TRBD1. The germline V gene encodes CDR1 MNHEY and CDR2 SVGEGT. CDR3 length equals 15 residues. V lost 4 bases, J lost 5 bases, and 8 bases stayed unmatched. In DNA form, the CDR3 reads TGTGCCAGCAGTTCGCCGTACAGGGGGCGGACTGAAGCTTTCTTT. Its protein product is CASSSPYRGRTEAFF.

V and J are TRBV6-6 and TRBJ1-5; tentatively, D is TRBD1 (5 bases). V lost 8 bases and J lost 1, with 6 bases in between. This CDR3 is 12 amino acids long. Germline CDR1 MNHNY, CDR2 SVGAGI (reference sequence). The CDR3 DNA is TGTGCCAGCGGGGGGAGCAATCAGCCCCAGCATTTT. Its translation is CASGGSNQPQHF.

V and J are TRBV2 and TRBJ2-3, with 10 bases matching TRBD1. Germline CDR1 and CDR2: SNHLY and FYNNEI. The CDR3 extends over 16 amino acids. The V gene end was trimmed by 3 bases and the J gene end by 4 bases; junction bases not matched to a gene: 7. The DNA of the CDR3 is TGTGCCAGCAGTGAGGGTCAGACAGGGGGCCCAGATACGCAGTATTTT. Its translation: CASSEGQTGGPDTQYF.

The chain recombines TRBV2 with TRBJ1-2, with a tentative D call TRBD1 (6 bases). The CDR3 totals 14 residues. The V gene lost 7 bases and the J gene lost 4 bases, with 16 bases spanning the gap. Germline-derived CDR1 and CDR2 are SNHLY and FYNNEI. In DNA form, the CDR3 reads TGTGCCAGCACTTCCACAGGGAAGTTCTATGGCTACACCTTC. This gives the protein CASTSTGKFYGYTF.

This chain's CDR3 is CSVDRDSRSGYTF. DNA for the CDR3: TGCAGCGTTGACAGGGATTCCCGGAGTGGCTACACCTTC. This sequence joins TRBV29-1 and TRBJ1-2, with a weak D call TRBD1 (5 bases). V lost 3 bases and J lost 7, with 15 bases in between. The CDR3 runs to 13 residues. Germline V gives CDR1 SQVTM, CDR2 ANQGSEA.

The sample holds many counts of this clone. V usage is TRBV19 and J usage is TRBJ1-1, with D tentatively TRBD1 (5 bases). The length of the CDR3 is 15 residues. CDR1 LNHDA and CDR2 SQIVND come from the germline V gene (reference sequence). Between the trimmed V and J ends, which lost 5 bases and 4 bases, there was a span of 17 bases. DNA for the CDR3: TGTGCCAGTAGTGCCGAGGAGGGAAGGGGCACTGAAGCTTTCTTT. Protein sequence: CASSAEEGRGTEAFF.

The rearrangement joins TRBV25-1 to TRBJ1-1; D call uncertain. Trimming removed 8 bases at V and 1 base at J, with 14 bases between. The CDR3 extends over 14 amino acids. Germline CDR1 is MGHDK and CDR2 is SYGVNS. The CDR3 coding sequence is TGTGCCAGCTGCCCCACCGGTGCGAACACTGAAGCTTTCTTT. Protein product: CASCPTGANTEAFF.

This clone was seen a single time. CDR3 amino acids: CSGEGTWGEKLFF. Here the CDR3 DNA reads TGCAGCGGGGAGGGGACCTGGGGTGAAAAACTGTTTTTT. The V call is TRBV29-1, the J call TRBJ1-4; a possible D gene is TRBD1 (5 bases). Germline V lookup: CDR1 SQVTM, CDR2 ANQGSEA. The CDR3 runs to 13 residues. V lost 7 bases to trimming and J lost 7 bases, with 16 bases between them.

V usage is TRBV10-1 and J usage is TRBJ1-5; D gene ambiguous. Germline CDR1 is WNHNN and CDR2 is SYGVQD (reference sequence). This CDR3 is 13 amino acids long. Trimming took off 4 bases at V and 3 bases at J, with 7 bases between the two ends. The CDR3 DNA is TGCGCCAGCAGTGGGGCCCACAATCAGCCCCAGCATTTT. It specifies CASSGAHNQPQHF.

The chain joins TRBV3-1 (or the pseudogene TRBV3-2) to TRBJ2-7; D gene unclear. The germline CDR1 and CDR2 sequences are LGHDT and YNNKEL (reference sequence). The CDR3 sequence is 12 residues long. Trimming stripped 1 base from V and 3 bases from J, with 4 bases between. The CDR3 loop is CASSQAGYEQYF. CDR3 nucleotide sequence: TGTGCCAGCAGCCAAGCGGGCTACGAGCAGTACTTC.

The rearrangement uses TRBV9 and TRBJ1-3, with 10 bases fitting TRBD1. After removal of 0 bases from V and 0 bases from J, the junction contained 3 bases not matched to a gene. The CDR3 has 17 residues. Germline V gene sequence: CDR1 SGDLS, CDR2 YYNGEE. The CDR3 nucleotides are TGTGCCAGCAGCGTAGGGCGGACAGGGGGCTCTGGAAACACCATATATTTT. It translates to CASSVGRTGGSGNTIYF.

In its sample, this clone was seen a few times. The chain carries TRBV7-2 and TRBJ1-3; unclear D gene. Germline V gives CDR1 SGHTA, CDR2 FQGNSA. The CDR3 length is 13 residues. V lost 2 bases, J lost 3 bases, and 5 bases lay in between. The CDR3 reads CASSLSYGNTIYF. In nucleotides, the CDR3 is TGTGCCAGCAGCTTATCCTATGGAAACACCATATATTTT.

This sequence joins TRBV5-4 and TRBJ2-6; D not resolved. The CDR3 contains 16 residues. V was clipped by 4 bases and J by 0 bases, with 11 bases between them. CDR1 and CDR2 from the germline V gene are SGHNT and YYREEE (reference sequence). The CDR3 DNA is TGTGCCAGCAGCCCCGGCGGATACTCTGGGGCCAACGTCCTGACTTTC. Amino acid sequence: CASSPGGYSGANVLTF.